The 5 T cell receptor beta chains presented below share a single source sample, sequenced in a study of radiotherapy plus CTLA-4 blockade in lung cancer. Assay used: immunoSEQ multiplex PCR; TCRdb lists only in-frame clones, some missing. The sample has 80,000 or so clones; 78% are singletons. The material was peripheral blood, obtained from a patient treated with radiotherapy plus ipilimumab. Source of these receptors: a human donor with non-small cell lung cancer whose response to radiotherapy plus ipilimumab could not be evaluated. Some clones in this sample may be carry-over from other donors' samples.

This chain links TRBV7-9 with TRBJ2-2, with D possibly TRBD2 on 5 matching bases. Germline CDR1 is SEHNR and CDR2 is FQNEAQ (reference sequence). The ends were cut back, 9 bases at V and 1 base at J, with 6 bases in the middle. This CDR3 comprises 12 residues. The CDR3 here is CASRGNTGELFF. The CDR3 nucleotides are TGTGCCAGTCGGGGGAACACCGGGGAGCTGTTTTTT.

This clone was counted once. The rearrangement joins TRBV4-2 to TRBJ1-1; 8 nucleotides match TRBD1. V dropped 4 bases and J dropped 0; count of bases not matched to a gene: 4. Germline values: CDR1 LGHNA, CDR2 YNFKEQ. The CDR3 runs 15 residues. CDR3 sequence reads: CASSPLTGVNTEAFF. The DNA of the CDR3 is TGTGCCAGCAGCCCACTGACAGGGGTGAACACTGAAGCTTTCTTT.

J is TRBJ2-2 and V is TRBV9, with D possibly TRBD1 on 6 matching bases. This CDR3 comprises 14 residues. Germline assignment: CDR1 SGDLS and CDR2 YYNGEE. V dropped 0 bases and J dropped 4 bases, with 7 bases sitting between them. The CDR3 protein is CASSVVGGTGELFF. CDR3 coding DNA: TGTGCCAGCAGCGTAGTAGGGGGCACCGGGGAGCTGTTTTTT.

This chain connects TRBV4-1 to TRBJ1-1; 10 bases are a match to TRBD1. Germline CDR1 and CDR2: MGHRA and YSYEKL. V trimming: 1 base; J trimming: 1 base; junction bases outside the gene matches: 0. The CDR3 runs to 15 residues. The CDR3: CASSQGDRGNTEAFF. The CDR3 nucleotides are TGCGCCAGCAGCCAAGGGGACAGGGGGAACACTGAAGCTTTCTTT.

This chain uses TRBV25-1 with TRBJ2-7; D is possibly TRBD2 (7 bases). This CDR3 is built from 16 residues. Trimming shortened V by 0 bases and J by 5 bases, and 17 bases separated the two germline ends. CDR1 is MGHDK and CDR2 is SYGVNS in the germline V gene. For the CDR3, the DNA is TGTGCCAGCAGTGAATACGGCCGGGGAGGGGGTCACGAGCAGTACTTC. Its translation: CASSEYGRGGGHEQYF.